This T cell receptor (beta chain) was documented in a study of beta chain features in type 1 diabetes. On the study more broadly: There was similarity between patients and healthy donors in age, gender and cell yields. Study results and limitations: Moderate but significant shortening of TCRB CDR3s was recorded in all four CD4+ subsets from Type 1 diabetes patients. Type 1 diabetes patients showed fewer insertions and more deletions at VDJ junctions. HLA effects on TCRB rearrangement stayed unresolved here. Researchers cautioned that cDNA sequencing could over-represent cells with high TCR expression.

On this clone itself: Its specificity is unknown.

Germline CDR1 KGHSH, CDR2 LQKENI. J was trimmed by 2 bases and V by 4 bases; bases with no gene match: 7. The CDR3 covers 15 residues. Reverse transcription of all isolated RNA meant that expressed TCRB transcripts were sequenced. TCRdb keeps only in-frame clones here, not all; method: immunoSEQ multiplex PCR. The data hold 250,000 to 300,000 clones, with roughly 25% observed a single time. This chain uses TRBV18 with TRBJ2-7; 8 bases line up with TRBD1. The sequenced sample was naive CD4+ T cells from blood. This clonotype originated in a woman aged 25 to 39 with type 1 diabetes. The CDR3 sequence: CASSQDGQGTYEQYF. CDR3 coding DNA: TGTGCCAGCTCACAAGACGGACAGGGTACCTACGAGCAGTACTTC.